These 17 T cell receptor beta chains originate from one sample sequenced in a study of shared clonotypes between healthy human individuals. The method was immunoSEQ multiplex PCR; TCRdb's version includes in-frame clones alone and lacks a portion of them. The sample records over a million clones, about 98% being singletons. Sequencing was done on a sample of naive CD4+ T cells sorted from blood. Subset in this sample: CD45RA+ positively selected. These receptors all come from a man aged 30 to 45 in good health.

CDR3 amino acids: CASSAIAWVTGELFF. The CDR3 coding sequence is TGTGCCAGCAGCGCCATAGCCTGGGTGACCGGGGAGCTGTTTTTT. This rearrangement joins TRBV9 to TRBJ2-2; no reliable D call. CDR1 and CDR2 from the germline V gene are SGDLS and YYNGEE. V lost 3 bases, J lost 5 bases, and 14 bases lay in between. This CDR3 has 15 amino acids.

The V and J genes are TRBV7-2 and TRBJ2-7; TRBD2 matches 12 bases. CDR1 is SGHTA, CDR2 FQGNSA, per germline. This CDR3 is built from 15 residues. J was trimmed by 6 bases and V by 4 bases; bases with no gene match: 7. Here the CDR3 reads CASSYTSGRIGEQYF. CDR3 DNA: TGTGCCAGCAGCTACACTAGCGGGAGGATCGGCGAGCAGTACTTC.

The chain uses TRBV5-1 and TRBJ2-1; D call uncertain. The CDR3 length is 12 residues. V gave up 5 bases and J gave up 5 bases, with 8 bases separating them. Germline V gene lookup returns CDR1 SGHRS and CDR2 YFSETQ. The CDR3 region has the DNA TGCGCCAGCAGTTCGGACCACAATGAGCAGTTCTTC. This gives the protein CASSSDHNEQFF. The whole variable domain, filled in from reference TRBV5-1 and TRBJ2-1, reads KAGVTQTPRYLIKTRGQQVTLSCSPISGHRSVSWYQQTPGQGLQFLFEYFSETQRNKGNFPGRFSGRQFSNSRSEMNVSTLELGDSALYLCASSSDHNEQFFGPGTRLTVL.

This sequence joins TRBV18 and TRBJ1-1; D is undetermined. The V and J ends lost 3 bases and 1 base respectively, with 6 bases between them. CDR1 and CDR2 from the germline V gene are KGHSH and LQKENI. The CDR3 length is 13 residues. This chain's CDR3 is CASSPGWNTEAFF. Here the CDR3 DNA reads TGTGCCAGCTCACCGGGATGGAACACTGAAGCTTTCTTT.

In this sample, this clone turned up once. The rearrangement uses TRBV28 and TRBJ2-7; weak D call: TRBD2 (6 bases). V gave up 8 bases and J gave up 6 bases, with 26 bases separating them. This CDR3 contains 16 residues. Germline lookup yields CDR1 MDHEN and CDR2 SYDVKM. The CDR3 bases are TGTGCCAGCGTACGCCCTGCGGGACTTTCTTCTTTCGAGCAGTACTTC. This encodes CASVRPAGLSSFEQYF.

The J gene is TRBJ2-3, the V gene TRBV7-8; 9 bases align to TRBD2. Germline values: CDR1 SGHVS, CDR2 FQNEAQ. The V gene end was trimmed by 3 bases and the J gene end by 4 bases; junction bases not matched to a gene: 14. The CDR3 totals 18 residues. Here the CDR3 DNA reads TGTGCCAGCAGCTTGCGTAGCGGGAGCGTGGCTCCTCCAGATACGCAGTATTTT. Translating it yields CASSLRSGSVAPPDTQYF. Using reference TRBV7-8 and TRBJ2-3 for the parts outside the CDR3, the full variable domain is GAGVSQSPRYKVAKRGQDVALRCDPISGHVSLFWYQQALGQGPEFLTYFQNEAQLDKSGLPSDRFFAERPEGSVSTLKIQRTQQEDSAVYLCASSLRSGSVAPPDTQYFGPGTRLTVL.

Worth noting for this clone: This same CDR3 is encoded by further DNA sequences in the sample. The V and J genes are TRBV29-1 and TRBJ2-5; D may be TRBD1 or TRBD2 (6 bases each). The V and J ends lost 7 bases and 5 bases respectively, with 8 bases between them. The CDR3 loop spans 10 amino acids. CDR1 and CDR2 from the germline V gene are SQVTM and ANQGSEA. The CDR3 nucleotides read TGCAGCGGGGGGGCGGAGACCCAGTACTTC. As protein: CSGGAETQYF.

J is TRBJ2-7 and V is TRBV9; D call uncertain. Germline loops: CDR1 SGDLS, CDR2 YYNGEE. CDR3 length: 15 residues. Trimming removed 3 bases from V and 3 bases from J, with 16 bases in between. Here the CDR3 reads CASSASWTIDYEQYF. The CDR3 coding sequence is TGTGCCAGCAGCGCCTCCTGGACGATCGACTACGAGCAGTACTTC. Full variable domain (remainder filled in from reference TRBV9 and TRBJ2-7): DSGVTQTPKHLITATGQRVTLRCSPRSGDLSVYWYQQSLDQGLQFLIQYYNGEERAKGNILERFSAQQFPDLHSELNLSSLELGDSALYFCASSASWTIDYEQYFGPGTRLTVT.

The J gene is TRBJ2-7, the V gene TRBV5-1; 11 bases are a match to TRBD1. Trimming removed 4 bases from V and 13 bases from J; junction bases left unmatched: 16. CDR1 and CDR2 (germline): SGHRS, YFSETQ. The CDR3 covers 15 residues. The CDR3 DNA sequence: TGCGCCAGCAGCACGCGGACAGGGGGCGGCGGGAGGACTTACTTC. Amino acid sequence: CASSTRTGGGGRTYF.

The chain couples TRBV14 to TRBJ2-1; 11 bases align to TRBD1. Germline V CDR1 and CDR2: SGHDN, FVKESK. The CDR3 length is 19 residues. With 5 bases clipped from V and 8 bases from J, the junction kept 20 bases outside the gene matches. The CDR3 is CASSRGTGGLRTSNYEQFF. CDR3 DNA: TGTGCCAGCAGCAGAGGGACAGGGGGTCTTCGAACATCAAATTATGAGCAGTTCTTC.

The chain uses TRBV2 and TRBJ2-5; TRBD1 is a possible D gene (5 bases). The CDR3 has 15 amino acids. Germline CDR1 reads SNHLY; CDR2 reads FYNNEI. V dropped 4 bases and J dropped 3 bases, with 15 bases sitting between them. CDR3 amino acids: CASSADRSVKETQYF. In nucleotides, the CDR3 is TGTGCCAGCAGTGCTGACAGAAGTGTAAAAGAGACCCAGTACTTC.

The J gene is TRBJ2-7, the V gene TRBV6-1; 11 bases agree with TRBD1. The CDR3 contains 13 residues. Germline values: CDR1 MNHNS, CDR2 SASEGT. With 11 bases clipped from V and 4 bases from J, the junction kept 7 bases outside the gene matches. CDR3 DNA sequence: TGTGCCGGAGGGACAGGGGGTGCGTACGAGCAGTACTTC. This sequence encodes CAGGTGGAYEQYF.

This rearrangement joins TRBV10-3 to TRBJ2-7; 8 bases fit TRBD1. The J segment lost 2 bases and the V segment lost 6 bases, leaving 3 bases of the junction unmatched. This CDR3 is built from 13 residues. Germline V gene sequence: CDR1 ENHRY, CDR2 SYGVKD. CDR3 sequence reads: CAIRVTGAYEQYF. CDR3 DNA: TGTGCCATCAGGGTGACAGGGGCCTACGAGCAGTACTTC.

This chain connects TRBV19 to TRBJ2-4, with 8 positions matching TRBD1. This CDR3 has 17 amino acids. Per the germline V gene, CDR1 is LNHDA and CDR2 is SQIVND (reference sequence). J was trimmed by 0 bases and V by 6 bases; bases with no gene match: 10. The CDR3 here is CASSGQDRVLAKNIQYF. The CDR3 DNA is TGTGCCAGTAGCGGGCAGGACAGGGTCTTAGCCAAAAACATTCAGTACTTC.

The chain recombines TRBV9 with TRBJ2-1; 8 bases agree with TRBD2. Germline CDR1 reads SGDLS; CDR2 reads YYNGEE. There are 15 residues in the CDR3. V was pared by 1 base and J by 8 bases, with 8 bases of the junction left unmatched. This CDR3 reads CASSVLSGRRDEQFF. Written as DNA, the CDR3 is TGTGCCAGCAGCGTATTGAGCGGGAGAAGGGATGAGCAGTTCTTC.

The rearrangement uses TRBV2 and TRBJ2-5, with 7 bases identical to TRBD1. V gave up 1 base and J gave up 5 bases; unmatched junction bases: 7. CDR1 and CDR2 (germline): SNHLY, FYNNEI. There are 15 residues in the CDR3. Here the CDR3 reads CASSEGSPGQETQYF. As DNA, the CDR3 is TGTGCCAGCAGTGAAGGGTCACCGGGACAGGAGACCCAGTACTTC.

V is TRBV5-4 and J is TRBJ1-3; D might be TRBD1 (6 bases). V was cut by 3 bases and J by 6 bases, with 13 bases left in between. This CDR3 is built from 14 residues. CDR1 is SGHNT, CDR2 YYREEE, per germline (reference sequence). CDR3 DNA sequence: TGTGCCAGCAGCTCTAGGGGGGCCGAAAACACCATATATTTT. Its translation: CASSSRGAENTIYF. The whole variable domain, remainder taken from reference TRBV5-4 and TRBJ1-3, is ETGVTQSPTHLIKTRGQQVTLRCSSQSGHNTVSWYQQALGQGPQFIFQYYREEENGRGNFPPRFSGLQFPNYSSELNVNALELDDSALYLCASSSRGAENTIYFGEGSWLTVV.